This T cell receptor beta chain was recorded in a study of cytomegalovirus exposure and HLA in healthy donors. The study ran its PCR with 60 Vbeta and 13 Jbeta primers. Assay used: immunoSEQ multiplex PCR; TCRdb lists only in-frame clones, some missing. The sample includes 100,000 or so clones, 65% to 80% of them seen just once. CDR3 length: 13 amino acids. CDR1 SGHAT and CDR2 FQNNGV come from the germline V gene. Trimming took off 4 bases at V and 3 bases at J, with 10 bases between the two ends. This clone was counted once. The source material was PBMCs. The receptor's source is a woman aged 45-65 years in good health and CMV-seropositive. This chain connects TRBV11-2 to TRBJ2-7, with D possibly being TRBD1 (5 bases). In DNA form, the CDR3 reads TGTGCCAGCAGCTCGATGACAGTCTACGAGCAGTACTTC. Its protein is CASSSMTVYEQYF.